The source of this TCR beta chain is a study of T cells after yellow fever vaccination. Study-wide results and limits: In post-booster samples, most primary-vaccination clones reappeared (just under 97% CD4, 88% CD8). Abundant clonotypes from the bulk population could contaminate FACS-sorted repertoires. When the response was secondary, it was weaker but reached its peak faster, day 5 versus 15.

TCRdb redid the calling of the 5' RACE reads with MiXCR, one entry per CDR3 protein. The sample gives around 320,000 distinct CDR3 sequences, over 8.5% of which show up once; 3.3% is in the top ten. There are a few counts of this clonotype. Its antigen remains unknown. The CDR3 spans 15 residues. V dropped 4 bases and J dropped 8; count of bases not matched to a gene: 10. Germline CDR1 reads SGHRS; CDR2 reads YFSETQ. This receptor was taken from a man aged 18 to 35 who received the YFV17D yellow fever vaccine. The source material was CD4+ T cells sorted from PBMCs, sampled 45 days after the yellow fever booster vaccination. The chain employs TRBV5-1 and TRBJ1-4; TRBD1 agrees at 8 bases. CDR3 in DNA: TGCGCCAGCAGCCTCACGACAGGGGATGAAGAAAAACTGTTTTTT. Its translation is CASSLTTGDEEKLFF.